These 14 T cell receptor beta chains were all obtained from the same sample, sequenced in a study of human T cells and chemical hapten exposure. TCRdb re-called the RACE reads with MiXCR, one entry per CDR3 protein. Of about 250,000 distinct CDR3 sequences listed, roughly 8% are singletons. Time point indicated: pre-sensitization, week 0. As to treatment: therapeutic diphenylcyclopropenone sensitization with weekly scalp DPC. This material consisted of whole blood, taken in connection with sensitization to the hapten diphenylcyclopropenone (DPC). These receptors originate from a man between 18 and 35 years old with alopecia areata. Some clones in this sample may be carry-over from other donors' samples.

This clonotype has only a few counts. V gene TRBV27 combines with J gene TRBJ1-1; TRBD1 matches 8 bases. The CDR3 totals 15 residues. The germline V gene has CDR1 MNHEY and CDR2 SMNVEV (reference sequence). V lost 7 bases, J lost 5 bases, and 12 bases stayed unmatched. DNA for the CDR3: TGTGCCAGCAAGGGTACAGGGGGTTACGGGACTGAAGCTTTCTTT. This gives the protein CASKGTGGYGTEAFF.

This clonotype was recorded at least ten times. This chain links TRBV4-3 with TRBJ2-2; D is uncertain. The CDR3 covers 15 residues. Germline loops: CDR1 LGHNA, CDR2 YSLEER. Trimming stripped 1 base from V and 3 bases from J, with 9 bases between. DNA for the CDR3: TGCGCCAGCAGCCAAGTTGCGCAGTACACCGGGGAGCTGTTTTTT. It encodes CASSQVAQYTGELFF.

This clonotype was seen a few times. This chain joins TRBV3-1 and TRBJ2-2, with 9 bases matching TRBD2. The germline gives CDR1 LGHDT, CDR2 YNNKEL (reference sequence). V lost 4 bases and J lost 1; bases outside the gene matches: 4. The CDR3 is 16 residues long. The CDR3 DNA follows: TGTGCCAGCAGCCCTATAGCGGGAGAGAACACCGGGGAGCTGTTTTTT. As protein: CASSPIAGENTGELFF.

CDR3 loop: CASSWGESGVEYF. The CDR3 region has the DNA TGTGCCAGCAGCTGGGGGGAGAGCGGAGTTGAGTACTTC. The chain couples TRBV5-5 to TRBJ2-4; possible D gene TRBD2, 6 bases. The CDR3 has 13 residues. Germline loops: CDR1 SGHKS, CDR2 YYEKEE (reference sequence). V lost 3 bases, J lost 14 bases, and 18 bases lay in between. The full variable domain, with the rest looked up from reference TRBV5-5 and TRBJ2-4, is DAGVTQSPTHLIKTRGQQVTLRCSPISGHKSVSWYQQVLGQGPQFIFQYYEKEERGRGNFPDRFSARQFPNYSSELNVNALLLGDSALYLCASSWGESGVEYFGAGTRLSVL.

In its sample, this clonotype was seen a few times. The chain uses TRBV4-1 and TRBJ2-3; D unclear. Germline CDR1 is MGHRA and CDR2 is YSYEKL. The CDR3 loop spans 16 amino acids. The V end lost 0 bases, the J end lost 6 bases, and 16 bases lay between the germline ends. CDR3 loop: CASSQDPGIGMDTQYF. In nucleotides, the CDR3 is TGCGCCAGCAGCCAAGATCCGGGTATTGGGATGGATACGCAGTATTTT.

This clonotype was detected a few times. The genes are TRBV28 and TRBJ2-7, with D possibly TRBD2 on 6 matching bases. The CDR3 is 14 residues long. Germline V gene lookup returns CDR1 MDHEN and CDR2 SYDVKM. V was pared by 7 bases and J by 5 bases, with 18 bases between. The CDR3 sequence: CASTERPGRNEQYF. In DNA form, the CDR3 reads TGTGCCAGCACCGAAAGACCGGGGAGGAACGAGCAGTACTTC.

In its sample, this clonotype was seen a few times. The chain combines TRBV5-1 with TRBJ2-1, with D perhaps assigned TRBD1 or TRBD2 (5 bases each). The CDR3 extends over 15 amino acids. In germline, CDR1 is SGHRS, CDR2 YFSETQ. The germline V and J ends were trimmed by 4 bases and 4 bases, with 15 bases remaining between them. CDR3 protein: CASSPLAGTYNEQFF. As DNA, the CDR3 is TGCGCCAGCAGCCCTTTGGCAGGGACGTACAATGAGCAGTTCTTC.

The chain uses TRBV4-3 and TRBJ2-1, with no clear D. Between the trimmed V and J ends, which lost 0 bases and 4 bases, there was a span of 7 bases. CDR1 and CDR2 (germline): LGHNA, YSLEER. The length of the CDR3 is 14 residues. As DNA, the CDR3 is TGCGCCAGCAGCCAAGATTGGAGATACAATGAGCAGTTCTTC. It translates to CASSQDWRYNEQFF.

This clonotype was counted between two and nine times. The chain carries TRBV4-3 and TRBJ1-5; D unresolved. V was shortened by 1 base and J by 7 bases, with 14 bases between the two germline ends. The CDR3 consists of 15 residues. From germline, CDR1 is LGHNA and CDR2 YSLEER. As DNA, the CDR3 is TGCGCCAGCAGCCAAGTAAAAGGGAGAGGACAGCCCCAGCATTTT. As protein: CASSQVKGRGQPQHF.

This clonotype has just a few counts. The rearrangement joins TRBV11-2 to TRBJ2-1; D is perhaps TRBD2 (5 bases). The CDR3 is 15 amino acids. V was pared by 2 bases and J by 0 bases, with 8 bases between. CDR1 and CDR2 from the germline V gene are SGHAT and FQNNGV. CDR3: CASSLRRASYNEQFF. The CDR3 nucleotides are TGTGCCAGCAGCTTACGGCGGGCCTCCTACAATGAGCAGTTCTTC.

This clonotype was detected many times. The J gene is TRBJ1-4, the V gene TRBV12-3 or TRBV12-4; 8 positions agree with TRBD1. V lost 5 bases and J lost 8; bases outside the gene matches: 7. The CDR3 has 14 amino acids. The CDR3 is CASSPGQGGEKLFF. The CDR3 DNA follows: TGTGCCAGCAGTCCCGGACAGGGAGGGGAAAAACTGTTTTTT.

The chain uses TRBV4-3 and TRBJ2-7, with 8 nucleotides matching TRBD1. Looked up from germline, CDR1 is LGHNA and CDR2 is YSLEER. The CDR3 extends over 16 amino acids. V shed 0 bases and J 6 bases; nucleotides not matched to a gene: 10. The CDR3 protein is CASSQDATGARTEQYF. DNA of the CDR3: TGCGCCAGCAGCCAAGACGCGACAGGGGCACGGACCGAGCAGTACTTC.

This clonotype was counted many times. The V gene is TRBV5-1, the J gene TRBJ2-1; tentatively, D is TRBD1 or TRBD2 (5 bases each). Trimming shortened V by 0 bases and J by 5 bases, and 12 bases separated the two germline ends. CDR1 is SGHRS and CDR2 is YFSETQ in the germline V gene. This CDR3 has 15 amino acids. This CDR3 is CASSLAGPPNNEQFF. The CDR3 region has the DNA TGCGCCAGCAGCTTGGCGGGGCCCCCGAACAATGAGCAGTTCTTC.

This chain uses TRBV20-1 with TRBJ1-6; D remains unclear. This CDR3 spans 15 amino acids. The V end lost 1 base, the J end lost 5 bases, and 12 bases lay between the germline ends. Per the germline V gene, CDR1 is DFQATT and CDR2 is SNEGSKA (reference sequence). DNA of the CDR3: TGCAGTGCTAGAGCCCCATTGGGCGATAATTCACCCCTCCACTTT. Protein: CSARAPLGDNSPLHF.